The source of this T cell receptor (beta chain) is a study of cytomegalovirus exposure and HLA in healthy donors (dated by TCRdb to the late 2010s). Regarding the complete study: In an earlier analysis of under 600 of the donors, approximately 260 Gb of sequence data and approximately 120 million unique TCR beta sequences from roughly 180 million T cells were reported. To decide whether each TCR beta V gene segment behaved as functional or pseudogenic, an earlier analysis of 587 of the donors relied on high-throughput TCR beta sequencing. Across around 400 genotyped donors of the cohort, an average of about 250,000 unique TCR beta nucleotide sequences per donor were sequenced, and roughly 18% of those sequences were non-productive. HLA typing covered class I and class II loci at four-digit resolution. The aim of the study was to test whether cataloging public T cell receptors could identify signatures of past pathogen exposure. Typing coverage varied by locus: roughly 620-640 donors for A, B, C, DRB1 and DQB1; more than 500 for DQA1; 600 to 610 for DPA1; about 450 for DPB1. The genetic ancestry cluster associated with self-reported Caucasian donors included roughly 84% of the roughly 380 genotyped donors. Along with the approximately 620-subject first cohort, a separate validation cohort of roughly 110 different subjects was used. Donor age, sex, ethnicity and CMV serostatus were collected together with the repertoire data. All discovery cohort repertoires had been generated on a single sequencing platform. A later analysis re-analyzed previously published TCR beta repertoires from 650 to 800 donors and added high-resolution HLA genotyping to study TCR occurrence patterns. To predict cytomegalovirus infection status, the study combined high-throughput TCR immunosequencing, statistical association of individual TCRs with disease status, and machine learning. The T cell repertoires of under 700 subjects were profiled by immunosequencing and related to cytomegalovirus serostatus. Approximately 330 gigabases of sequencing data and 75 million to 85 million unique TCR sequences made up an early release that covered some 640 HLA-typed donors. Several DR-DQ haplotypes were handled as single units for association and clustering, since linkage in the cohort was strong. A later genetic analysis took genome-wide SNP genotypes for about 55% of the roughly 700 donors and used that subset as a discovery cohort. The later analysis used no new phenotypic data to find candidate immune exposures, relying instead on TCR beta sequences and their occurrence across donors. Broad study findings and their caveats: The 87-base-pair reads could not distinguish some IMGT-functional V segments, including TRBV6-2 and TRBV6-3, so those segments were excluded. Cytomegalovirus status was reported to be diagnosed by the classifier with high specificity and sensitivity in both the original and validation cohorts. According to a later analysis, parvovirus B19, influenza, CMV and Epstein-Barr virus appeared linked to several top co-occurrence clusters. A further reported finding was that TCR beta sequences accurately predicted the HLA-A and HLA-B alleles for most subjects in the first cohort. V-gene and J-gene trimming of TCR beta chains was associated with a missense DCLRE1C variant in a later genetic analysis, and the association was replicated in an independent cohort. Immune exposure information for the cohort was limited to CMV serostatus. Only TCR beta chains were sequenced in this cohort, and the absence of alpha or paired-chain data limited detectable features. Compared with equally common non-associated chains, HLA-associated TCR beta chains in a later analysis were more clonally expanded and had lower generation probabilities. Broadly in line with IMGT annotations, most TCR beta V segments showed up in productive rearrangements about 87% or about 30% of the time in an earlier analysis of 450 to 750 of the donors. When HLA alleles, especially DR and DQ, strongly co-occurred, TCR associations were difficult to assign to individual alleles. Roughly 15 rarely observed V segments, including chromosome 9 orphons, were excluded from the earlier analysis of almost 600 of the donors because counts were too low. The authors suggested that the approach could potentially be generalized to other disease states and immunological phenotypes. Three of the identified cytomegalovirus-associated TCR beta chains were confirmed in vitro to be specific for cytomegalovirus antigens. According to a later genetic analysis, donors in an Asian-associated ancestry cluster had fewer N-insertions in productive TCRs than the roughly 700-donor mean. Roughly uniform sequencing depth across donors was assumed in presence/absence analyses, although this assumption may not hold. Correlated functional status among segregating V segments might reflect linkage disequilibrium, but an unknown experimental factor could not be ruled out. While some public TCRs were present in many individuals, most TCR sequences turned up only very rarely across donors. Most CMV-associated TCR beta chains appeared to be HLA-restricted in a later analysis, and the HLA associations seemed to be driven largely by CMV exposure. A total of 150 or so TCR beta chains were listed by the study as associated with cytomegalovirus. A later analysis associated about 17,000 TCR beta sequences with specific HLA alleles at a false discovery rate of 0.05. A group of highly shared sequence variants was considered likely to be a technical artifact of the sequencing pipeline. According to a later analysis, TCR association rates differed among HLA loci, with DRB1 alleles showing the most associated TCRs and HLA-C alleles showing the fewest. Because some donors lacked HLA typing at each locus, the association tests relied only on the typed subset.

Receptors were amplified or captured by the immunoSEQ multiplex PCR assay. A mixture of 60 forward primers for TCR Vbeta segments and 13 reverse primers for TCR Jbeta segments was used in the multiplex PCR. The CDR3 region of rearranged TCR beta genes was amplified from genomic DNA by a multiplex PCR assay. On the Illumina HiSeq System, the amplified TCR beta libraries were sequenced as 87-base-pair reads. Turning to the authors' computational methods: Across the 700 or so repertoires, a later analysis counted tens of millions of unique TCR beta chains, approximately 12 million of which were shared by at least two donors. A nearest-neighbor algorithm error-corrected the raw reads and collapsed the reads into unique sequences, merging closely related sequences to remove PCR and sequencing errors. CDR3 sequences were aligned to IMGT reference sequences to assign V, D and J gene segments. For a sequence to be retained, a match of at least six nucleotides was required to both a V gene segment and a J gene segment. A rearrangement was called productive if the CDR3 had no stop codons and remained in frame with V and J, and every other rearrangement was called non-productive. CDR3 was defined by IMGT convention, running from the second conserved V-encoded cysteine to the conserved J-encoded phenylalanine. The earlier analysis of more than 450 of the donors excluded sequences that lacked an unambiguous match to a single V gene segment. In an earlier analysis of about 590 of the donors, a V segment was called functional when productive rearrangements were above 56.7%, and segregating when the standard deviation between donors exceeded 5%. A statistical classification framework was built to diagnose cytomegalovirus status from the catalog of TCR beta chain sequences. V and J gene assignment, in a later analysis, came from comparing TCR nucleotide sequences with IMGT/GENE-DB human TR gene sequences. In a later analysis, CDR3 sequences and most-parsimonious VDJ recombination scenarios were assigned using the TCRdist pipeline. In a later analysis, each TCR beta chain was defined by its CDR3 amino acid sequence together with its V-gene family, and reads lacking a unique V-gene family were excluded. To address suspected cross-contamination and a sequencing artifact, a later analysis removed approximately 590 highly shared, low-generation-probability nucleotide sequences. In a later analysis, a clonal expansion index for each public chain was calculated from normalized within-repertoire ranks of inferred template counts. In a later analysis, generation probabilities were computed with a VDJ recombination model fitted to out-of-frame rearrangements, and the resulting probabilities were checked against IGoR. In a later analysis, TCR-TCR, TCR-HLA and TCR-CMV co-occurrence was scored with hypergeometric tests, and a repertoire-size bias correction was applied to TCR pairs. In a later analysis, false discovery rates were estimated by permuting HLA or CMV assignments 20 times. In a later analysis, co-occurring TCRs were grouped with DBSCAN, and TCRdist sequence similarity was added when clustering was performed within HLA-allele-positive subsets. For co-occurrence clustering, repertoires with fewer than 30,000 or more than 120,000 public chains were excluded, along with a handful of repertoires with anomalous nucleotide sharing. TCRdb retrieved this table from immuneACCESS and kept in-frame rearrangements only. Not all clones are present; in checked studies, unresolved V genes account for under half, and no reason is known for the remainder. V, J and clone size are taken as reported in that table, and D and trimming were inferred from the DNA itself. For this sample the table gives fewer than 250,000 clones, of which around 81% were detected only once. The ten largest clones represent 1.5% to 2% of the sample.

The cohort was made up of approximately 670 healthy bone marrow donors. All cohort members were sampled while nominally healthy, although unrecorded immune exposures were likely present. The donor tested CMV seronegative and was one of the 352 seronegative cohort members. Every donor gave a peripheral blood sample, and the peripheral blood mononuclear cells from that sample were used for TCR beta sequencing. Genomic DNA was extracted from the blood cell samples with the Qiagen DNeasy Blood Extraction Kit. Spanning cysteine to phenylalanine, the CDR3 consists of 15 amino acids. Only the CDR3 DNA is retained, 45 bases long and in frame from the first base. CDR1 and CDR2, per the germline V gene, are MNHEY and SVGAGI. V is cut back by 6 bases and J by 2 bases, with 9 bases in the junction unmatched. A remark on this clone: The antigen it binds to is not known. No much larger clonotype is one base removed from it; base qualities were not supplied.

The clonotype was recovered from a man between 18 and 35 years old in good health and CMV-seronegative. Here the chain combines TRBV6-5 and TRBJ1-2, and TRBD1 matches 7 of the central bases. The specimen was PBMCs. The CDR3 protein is CASSLGDRRNYGYTF. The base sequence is TGTGCCAGCAGCCTAGGGGACAGAAGAAACTATGGCTACACCTTC.